Listed below are T cell receptor beta chains from one sample, sequenced in a study of OX40 agonist ivuxolimab in advanced cancers. Only in-frame clones appear in the TCRdb table, and some are missing; sequencing was by immunoSEQ multiplex PCR. The sample consists of approximately 52,000 clones, around 94% of them appearing once. Sequenced here: CD4+ or CD8+ T cells sorted from blood, sampled in a trial of the OX40 agonist ivuxolimab. The receptors derive from an adult with an advanced solid tumor such as melanoma, head and neck, liver or kidney cancer. Both conserved end residues are part of each CDR3. The order of the fields is J gene, D gene, clone size, V gene, CDR3 protein, CDR3 DNA. The D gene is left open where the match is weak. The listing skips clone size in some rows; elsewhere it reads once, few, many or a size class.

j_gene: TRBJ2-7
d_gene: .
abundance: few
v_gene: TRBV27
CDR3aa: CASSLPQLEPYEQYF
CDR3nt: TGTGCCAGCAGTTTACCTCAACTAGAACCCTACGAGCAGTACTTC

j_gene: TRBJ2-7
d_gene: .
abundance: .
v_gene: TRBV5-1
CDR3aa: CASSLAASSYEQYF
CDR3nt: TGCGCCAGCAGCTTGGCCGCCAGTTCCTACGAGCAGTACTTC

j_gene: TRBJ2-7
d_gene: TRBD2
abundance: .
v_gene: TRBV2
CDR3aa: CASTTRTSGTYEQYF
CDR3nt: TGTGCCAGCACCACGAGGACTAGCGGGACATACGAGCAGTACTTC

j_gene: TRBJ2-7
d_gene: TRBD1
abundance: .
v_gene: TRBV27
CDR3aa: CARTGTGYEQYF
CDR3nt: TGTGCCAGAACCGGGACAGGCTACGAGCAGTACTTC

j_gene: TRBJ2-5
d_gene: .
abundance: .
v_gene: TRBV5-1
CDR3aa: CASSSIGQGTSGLAGVAQYF
CDR3nt: TGCGCCAGCAGCTCGATCGGACAGGGGACATCGGGTCTAGCGGGGGTGGCCCAGTACTTC

j_gene: TRBJ2-7
d_gene: .
abundance: .
v_gene: TRBV5-6
CDR3aa: CASSLEAAYYEQYF
CDR3nt: TGTGCCAGCAGCTTGGAAGCGGCTTACTACGAGCAGTACTTC

j_gene: TRBJ2-3
d_gene: .
abundance: .
v_gene: TRBV29-1
CDR3aa: CSVVTLSTDTQYF
CDR3nt: TGCAGCGTTGTTACTCTAAGCACAGATACGCAGTATTTT

j_gene: TRBJ2-3
d_gene: TRBD2
abundance: .
v_gene: TRBV29-1
CDR3aa: CSVGRLAGGVTDTQYF
CDR3nt: TGCAGCGTTGGGCGTCTAGCGGGAGGGGTCACAGATACGCAGTATTTT

j_gene: TRBJ2-7
d_gene: .
abundance: .
v_gene: TRBV7-8
CDR3aa: CASSLDRDGVSYEQYF
CDR3nt: TGTGCCAGCAGCTTAGACCGGGACGGTGTCTCCTACGAGCAGTACTTC

j_gene: TRBJ1-3
d_gene: .
abundance: .
v_gene: TRBV27
CDR3aa: CASSLWGSFSGNTIYF
CDR3nt: TGTGCCAGCAGTTTATGGGGCAGCTTCTCTGGAAACACCATATATTTT

j_gene: TRBJ2-1
d_gene: .
abundance: .
v_gene: TRBV6-6
CDR3aa: CASSYPGPSGDEQFF
CDR3nt: TGTGCCAGCAGTTATCCGGGACCTTCTGGGGATGAGCAGTTCTTC

j_gene: TRBJ2-4
d_gene: .
abundance: .
v_gene: TRBV5-4
CDR3aa: CASSLGQGPQNIQYF
CDR3nt: TGTGCCAGCAGCTTGGGGCAGGGGCCCCAAAACATTCAGTACTTC

j_gene: TRBJ2-7
d_gene: TRBD1
abundance: medium-sized
v_gene: TRBV19
CDR3aa: CASSPTGGVYEQYF
CDR3nt: TGTGCCAGTAGCCCCACAGGGGGAGTCTACGAGCAGTACTTC

j_gene: TRBJ1-5
d_gene: .
abundance: .
v_gene: TRBV6-5
CDR3aa: CASSYSISSNQPQHF
CDR3nt: TGTGCCAGCAGTTACTCGATTTCTAGCAATCAGCCCCAGCATTTT

j_gene: TRBJ1-2
d_gene: .
abundance: .
v_gene: TRBV4-3
CDR3aa: CASSPLGGYGYTF
CDR3nt: TGCGCCAGCAGCCCCCTTGGGGGGTACGGCTACACCTTC

j_gene: TRBJ2-5
d_gene: .
abundance: .
v_gene: TRBV4-1
CDR3aa: CASSQGLSETQYF
CDR3nt: TGCGCCAGCAGCCAAGGACTTTCGGAGACCCAGTACTTC

j_gene: TRBJ2-1
d_gene: .
abundance: .
v_gene: TRBV27
CDR3aa: CASSFGSAVSYNEQFF
CDR3nt: TGTGCCAGCAGTTTCGGTTCGGCAGTATCCTACAATGAGCAGTTCTTC